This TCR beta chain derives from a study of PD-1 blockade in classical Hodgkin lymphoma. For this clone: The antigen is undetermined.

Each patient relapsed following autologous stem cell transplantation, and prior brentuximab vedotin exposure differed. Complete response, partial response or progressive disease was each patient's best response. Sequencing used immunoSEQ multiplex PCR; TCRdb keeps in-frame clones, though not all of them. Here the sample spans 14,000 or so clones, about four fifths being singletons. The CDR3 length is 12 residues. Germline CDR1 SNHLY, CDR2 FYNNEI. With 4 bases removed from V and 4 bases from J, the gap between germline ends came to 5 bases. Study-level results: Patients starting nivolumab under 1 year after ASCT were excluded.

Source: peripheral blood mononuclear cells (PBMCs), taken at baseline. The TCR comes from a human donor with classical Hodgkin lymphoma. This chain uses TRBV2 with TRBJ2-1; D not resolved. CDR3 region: CASSAQYNEQFF. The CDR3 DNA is TGTGCCAGCAGTGCTCAATACAATGAGCAGTTCTTC.